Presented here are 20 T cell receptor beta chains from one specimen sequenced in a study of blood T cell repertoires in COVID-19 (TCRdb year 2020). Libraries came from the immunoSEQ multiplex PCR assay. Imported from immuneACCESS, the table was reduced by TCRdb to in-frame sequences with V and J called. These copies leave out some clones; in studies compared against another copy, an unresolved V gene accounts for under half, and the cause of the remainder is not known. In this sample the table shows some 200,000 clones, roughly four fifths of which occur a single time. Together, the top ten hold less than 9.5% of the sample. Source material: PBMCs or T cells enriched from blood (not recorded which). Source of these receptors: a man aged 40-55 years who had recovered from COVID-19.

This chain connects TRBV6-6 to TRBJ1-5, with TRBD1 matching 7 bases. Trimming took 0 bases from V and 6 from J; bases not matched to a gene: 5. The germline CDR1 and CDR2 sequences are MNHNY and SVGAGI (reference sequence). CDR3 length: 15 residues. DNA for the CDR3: TGTGCCAGCAGTTACTCGGAGGGGGCTGGTCAGCCCCAGCATTTT. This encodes CASSYSEGAGQPQHF.

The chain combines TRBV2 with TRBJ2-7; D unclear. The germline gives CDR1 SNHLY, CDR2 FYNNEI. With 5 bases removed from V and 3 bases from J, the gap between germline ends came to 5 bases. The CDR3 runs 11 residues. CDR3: CASSYYYEQYF. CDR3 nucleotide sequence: TGTGCCAGCAGTTATTACTACGAGCAGTACTTC.

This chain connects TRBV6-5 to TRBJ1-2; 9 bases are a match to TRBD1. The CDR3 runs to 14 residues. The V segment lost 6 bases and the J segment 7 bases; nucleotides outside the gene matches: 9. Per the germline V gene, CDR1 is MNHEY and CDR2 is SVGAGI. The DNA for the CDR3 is TGTGCCAGCAGGCCCGGACAGGGGATGAGTGGCTACACCTTC. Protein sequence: CASRPGQGMSGYTF.

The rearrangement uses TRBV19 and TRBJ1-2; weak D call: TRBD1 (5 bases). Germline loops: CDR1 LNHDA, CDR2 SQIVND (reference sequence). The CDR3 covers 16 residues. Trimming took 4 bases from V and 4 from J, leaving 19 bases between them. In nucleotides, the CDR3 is TGTGCCAGTAGTAACGGCATCGGGGGGATAAGCTATGGCTACACCTTC. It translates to CASSNGIGGISYGYTF.

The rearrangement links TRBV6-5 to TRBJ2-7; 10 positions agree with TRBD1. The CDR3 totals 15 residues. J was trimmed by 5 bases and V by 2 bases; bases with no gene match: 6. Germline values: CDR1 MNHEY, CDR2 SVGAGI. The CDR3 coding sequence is TGTGCCAGCAGTTACATAGGGACAGGGGATAACGAGCAGTACTTC. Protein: CASSYIGTGDNEQYF.

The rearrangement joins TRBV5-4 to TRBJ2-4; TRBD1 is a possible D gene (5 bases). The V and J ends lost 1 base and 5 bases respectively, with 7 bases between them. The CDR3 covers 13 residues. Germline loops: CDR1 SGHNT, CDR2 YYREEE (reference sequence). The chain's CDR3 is CASSLQGENIQYF. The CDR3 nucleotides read TGTGCCAGCAGCTTGCAGGGTGAAAACATTCAGTACTTC.

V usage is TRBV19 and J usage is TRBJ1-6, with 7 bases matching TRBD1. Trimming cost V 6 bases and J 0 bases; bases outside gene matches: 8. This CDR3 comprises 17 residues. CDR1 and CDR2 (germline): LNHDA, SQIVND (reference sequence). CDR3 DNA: TGTGCCAGTAGATCCCGGGACAGATACTCCTATAATTCACCCCTCCACTTT. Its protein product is CASRSRDRYSYNSPLHF.

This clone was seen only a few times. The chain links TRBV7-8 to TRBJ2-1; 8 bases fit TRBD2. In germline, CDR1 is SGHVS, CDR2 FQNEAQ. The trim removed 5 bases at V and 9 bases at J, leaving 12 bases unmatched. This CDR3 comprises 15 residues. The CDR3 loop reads CASSPGQRGNIEQFF. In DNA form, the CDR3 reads TGTGCCAGCAGCCCCGGCCAGCGGGGGAATATTGAGCAGTTCTTC. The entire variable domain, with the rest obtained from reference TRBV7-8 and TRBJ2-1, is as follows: GAGVSQSPRYKVAKRGQDVALRCDPISGHVSLFWYQQALGQGPEFLTYFQNEAQLDKSGLPSDRFFAERPEGSVSTLKIQRTQQEDSAVYLCASSPGQRGNIEQFFGPGTRLTVL.

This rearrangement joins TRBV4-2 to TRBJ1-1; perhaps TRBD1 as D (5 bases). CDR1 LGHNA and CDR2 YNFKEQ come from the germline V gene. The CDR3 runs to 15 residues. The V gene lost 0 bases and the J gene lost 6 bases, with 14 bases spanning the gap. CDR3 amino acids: CASSQDGSPRAEAFF. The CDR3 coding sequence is TGTGCCAGCAGCCAAGACGGCAGCCCCAGGGCTGAAGCTTTCTTT.

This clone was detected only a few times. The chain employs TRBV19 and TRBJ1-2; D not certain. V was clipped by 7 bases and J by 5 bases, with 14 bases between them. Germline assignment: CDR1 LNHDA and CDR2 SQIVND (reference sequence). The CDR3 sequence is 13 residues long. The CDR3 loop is CASTSGGFYGYTF. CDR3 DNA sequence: TGTGCCAGTACCTCGGGAGGCTTTTATGGCTACACCTTC. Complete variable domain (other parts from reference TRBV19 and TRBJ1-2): DGGITQSPKYLFRKEGQNVTLSCEQNLNHDAMYWYRQDPGQGLRLIYYSQIVNDFQKGDIAEGYSVSREKKESFPLTVTSAQKNPTAFYLCASTSGGFYGYTFGSGTRLTVV.

The DNA for the CDR3 is TGTGCCAGCAGTGGGCAGACTAATGAAAAACTGTTTTTT. Translated, it gives CASSGQTNEKLFF. The chain combines TRBV2 with TRBJ1-4; D remains ambiguous. CDR1 SNHLY and CDR2 FYNNEI come from the germline V gene. The CDR3 sequence is 13 residues long. Trimming took 4 bases from V and 2 from J, leaving 5 bases between them.

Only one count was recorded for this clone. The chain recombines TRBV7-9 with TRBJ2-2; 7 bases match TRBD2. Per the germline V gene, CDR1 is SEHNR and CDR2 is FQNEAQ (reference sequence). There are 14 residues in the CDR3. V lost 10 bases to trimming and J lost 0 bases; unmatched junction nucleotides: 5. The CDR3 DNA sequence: TGTGCCACCACCGGGAGGACGAACACCGGGGAGCTGTTTTTT. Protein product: CATTGRTNTGELFF.

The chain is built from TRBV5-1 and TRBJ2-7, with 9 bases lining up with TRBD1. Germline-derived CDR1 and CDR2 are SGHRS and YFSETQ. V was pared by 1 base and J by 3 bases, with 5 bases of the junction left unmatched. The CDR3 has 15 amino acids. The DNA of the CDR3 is TGCGCCAGCAGCTTGTCCGGGACAGGGATCTACGAGCAGTACTTC. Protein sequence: CASSLSGTGIYEQYF.

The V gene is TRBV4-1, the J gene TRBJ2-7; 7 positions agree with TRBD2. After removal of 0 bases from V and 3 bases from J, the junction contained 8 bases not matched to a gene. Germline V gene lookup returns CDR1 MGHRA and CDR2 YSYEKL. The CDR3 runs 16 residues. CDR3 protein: CASSQEERGVLYEQYF. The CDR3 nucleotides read TGCGCCAGCAGCCAAGAGGAGCGGGGTGTCCTCTACGAGCAGTACTTC.

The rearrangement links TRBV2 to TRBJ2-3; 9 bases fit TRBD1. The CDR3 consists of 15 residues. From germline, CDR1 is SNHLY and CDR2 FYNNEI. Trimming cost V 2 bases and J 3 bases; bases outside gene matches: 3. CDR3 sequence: CASSEWDRVTDTQYF. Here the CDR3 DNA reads TGTGCCAGCAGTGAATGGGACAGGGTGACAGATACGCAGTATTTT.

CDR3 bases: TGTGCCAGCAGCCAGCAGGGGGCGATCTACGAGACCCAGTACTTC. This translates into CASSQQGAIYETQYF. The gene calls are TRBV14 and TRBJ2-5; 8 positions match TRBD1. Germline V gene data show CDR1 as SGHDN and CDR2 as FVKESK. V lost 3 bases and J lost 5; bases outside the gene matches: 8. The CDR3 is 15 residues long.

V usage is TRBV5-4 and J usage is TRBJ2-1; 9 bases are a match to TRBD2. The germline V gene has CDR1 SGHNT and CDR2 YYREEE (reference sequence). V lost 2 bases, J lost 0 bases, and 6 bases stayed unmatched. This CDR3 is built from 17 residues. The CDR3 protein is CASSFRLAATSYNEQFF. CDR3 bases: TGTGCCAGCAGCTTCCGACTAGCGGCTACCTCCTACAATGAGCAGTTCTTC.

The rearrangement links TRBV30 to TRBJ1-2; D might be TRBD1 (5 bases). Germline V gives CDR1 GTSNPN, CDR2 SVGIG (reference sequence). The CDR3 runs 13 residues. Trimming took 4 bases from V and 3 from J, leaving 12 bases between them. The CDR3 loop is CAWKIGTHYGYTF. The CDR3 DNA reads TGTGCCTGGAAAATCGGGACTCACTATGGCTACACCTTC.

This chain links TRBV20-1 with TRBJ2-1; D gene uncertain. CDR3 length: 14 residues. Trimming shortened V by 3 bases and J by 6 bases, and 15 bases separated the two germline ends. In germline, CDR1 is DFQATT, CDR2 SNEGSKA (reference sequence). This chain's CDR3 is CSASFPASANEQFF. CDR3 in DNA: TGCAGTGCTAGTTTCCCCGCGTCCGCCAATGAGCAGTTCTTC.

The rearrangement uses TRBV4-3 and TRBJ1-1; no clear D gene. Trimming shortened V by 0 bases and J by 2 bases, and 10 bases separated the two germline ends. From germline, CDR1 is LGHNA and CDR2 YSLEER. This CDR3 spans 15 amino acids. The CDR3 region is CASSQDSGGNTEAFF. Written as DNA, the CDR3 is TGCGCCAGCAGCCAAGACTCCGGCGGCAACACTGAAGCTTTCTTT.